This TCR beta chain was documented in a study of OX40 agonist ivuxolimab in advanced cancers. For the study in its entirety: Ivuxolimab was an agonistic, fully human IgG2 monoclonal antibody directed against OX40 (CD134), a costimulatory receptor. Intravenous ivuxolimab was administered to patients every 2 weeks at six dose levels: 0.01, 0.1, 0.3, 1.5, 3 and 10 mg/kg. Among the 52 dose-escalation patients, about 20 had hepatocellular carcinoma, around 15 melanoma, 9 renal cell carcinoma and 9 head and neck cancer. In the dose-escalation cohort, 70% to 90% of patients were male, and the mean age was approximately 60 years with a range of about 23 to 79. Patients were allowed to have had prior anti-PD-1, anti-PD-L1 or anti-CTLA-4 therapy, and around 41% of the dose-escalation patients had previously received checkpoint inhibitors. Partial responses occurred in three dose-escalation patients: two with cutaneous melanoma and one with hepatocellular carcinoma. Peripheral TCRbeta sequencing aimed to test whether ivuxolimab altered TCR sequence diversity and caused clonal T-cell expansion. The monotherapy dose-escalation portion (N ≈ 50 patients) of the phase I ivuxolimab trial is reported in the paper.

A remark on this clone: There is no known antigen for this receptor. No clone much larger than this one lies a single base away; base qualities are absent.

To sequence the TCRbeta CDR3 region, genomic DNA was isolated from the sorted cells. The immunoSEQ Assay was used for sequencing of TCRbeta CDR3 regions. TCRdb carries this immuneACCESS record with in-frame sequences only. Its versions omit some clonotypes, under half of them owing to an unresolved V gene in the studies checked, with the rest unexplained. Counted in this sample were approximately 13,000 clones; about four fifths of them appeared once. The top ten clonotypes cover around 14% of the sample. The paper's findings and limits, for the study overall: Low levels of normalized T-cell clonal expansion were also shown by some nonresponding patients. At doses from 0.1 to 3.0 mg/kg, clonal expansion was seen in both CD4+ and CD8+ blood T cells between baseline and week 6. After ivuxolimab, expanded clones were on average more numerous among CD8+ T cells than among CD4+ T cells. Partial responders in the 0.1-3.0 mg/kg groups had among the lowest normalized peripheral clonal expansion, especially among CD8+ T cells. The antigen specificity of the clonally expanded peripheral T cells was not determined.

The trial excluded patients who had a history of autoimmune disease or were on systemic immunosuppression. Peripheral blood for TCR sequencing was drawn from every dose cohort at baseline, at cycle 4 day 1 and at cycle 7 day 1. Samples came from an open-label, multicenter, first-in-human phase I dose-escalation trial of ivuxolimab. The trial enrolled adults with locally advanced or metastatic head and neck squamous cell, hepatocellular, melanoma or renal cell carcinoma. CD4+ and CD8+ T cells were sorted separately from peripheral blood before TCR sequencing. The sequencing here drew on CD4+ or CD8+ T cells sorted from blood, taken in a trial of the OX40 agonist ivuxolimab. The TCR sequence derives from an adult with an advanced solid tumor such as melanoma, head and neck, liver or kidney cancer.

The sequenced DNA is TGCGCCAGCAGCCAACAGGAGCAATCCTACGAGCAGTACTTC. Protein translation: CASSQQEQSYEQYF. The V and J genes are TRBV4-1 and TRBJ2-7; too little of a D gene remains to name it. The germline V gene specifies MGHRA as CDR1 and YSYEKL as CDR2. The V and J ends are trimmed by 2 bases and 1 base, leaving 9 bases between them. There are 14 amino acids in the CDR3, from cysteine to phenylalanine inclusive. Only the CDR3 region is kept as DNA, spanning 42 bases read in frame from base 1.